This T cell receptor (beta chain) was retrieved from a study of immune cell composition in non-small cell lung cancer. The CDR3 spans 16 residues. Germline assignment: CDR1 ENHRY and CDR2 SYGVKD. J lost 1 base, V lost 5 bases, and 11 bases had no gene match. Clones were read by immunoSEQ multiplex PCR, and TCRdb kept only the in-frame ones, dropping some. The data show thousands of clones, around 80% seen once. Frozen unsorted single-cell suspensions supplied the genomic DNA. The sequence was collected from a human donor with non-small cell lung cancer. The sequenced sample was lung tumor tissue. J is TRBJ2-7 and V is TRBV10-3; 7 bases are a match to TRBD1. CDR3 sequence (DNA): TGTGCCATCAGTCCTACCGGCCCAGGGGGATCCTACGAGCAGTACTTC. The encoded protein is CAISPTGPGGSYEQYF.